A single sample gave rise to the 11 T cell receptor beta chains below, sequenced in a study of radiotherapy plus CTLA-4 blockade in lung cancer. The method was immunoSEQ multiplex PCR; TCRdb's version includes in-frame clones alone and lacks a portion of them. The top ten hold 4.4% of the sample, which has some 64,000 clones, approximately 77% seen once. The specimen was peripheral blood, collected from a patient treated with radiotherapy plus ipilimumab. These TCRs come from a human donor with non-small cell lung cancer who had a complete response to radiotherapy plus ipilimumab.

The rearrangement joins TRBV19 to TRBJ2-7, with D possibly matching TRBD2 (6 bases). Germline CDR1 LNHDA, CDR2 SQIVND (reference sequence). Trimming took off 6 bases at V and 1 base at J, with 13 bases between the two ends. The CDR3 totals 14 residues. CDR3 amino acids: CASSPGRSSYEQYV. The CDR3 nucleotides are TGTGCCAGTAGCCCCGGGAGATCTTCCTACGAGCAGTACGTC.

The J gene is TRBJ1-2, the V gene TRBV7-6; no firm D call. The V end was cut by 2 bases, the J end by 8 bases, with 12 bases between. The CDR3 covers 13 residues. From germline, CDR1 is SGHVS and CDR2 FNYEAQ. The CDR3 here is CASSLWGIDGYTF. The CDR3, as DNA: TGTGCCAGCAGCTTATGGGGAATTGACGGCTACACCTTC.

The gene calls are TRBV7-2 and TRBJ1-2; D may be TRBD1 (5 bases). Germline CDR1 and CDR2: SGHTA and FQGNSA. The CDR3 spans 14 residues. The ends were cut back, 3 bases at V and 7 bases at J, with 15 bases in the middle. DNA for the CDR3: TGTGCCAGCAGCTTCAGACAGATCGGGGGTGGCTACACCTTC. It encodes CASSFRQIGGGYTF.

This clone appeared once. The chain couples TRBV30 to TRBJ1-2, with D perhaps matching TRBD1 (5 bases). Germline V gene lookup returns CDR1 GTSNPN and CDR2 SVGIG (reference sequence). Trimming cost V 1 base and J 4 bases, with 10 bases left between them. The CDR3 has 13 amino acids. The CDR3: CAWSEGQGYGYTF. The DNA for the CDR3 is TGTGCCTGGAGTGAGGGGCAGGGCTATGGCTACACCTTC. The full variable domain, completed using reference TRBV30 and TRBJ1-2, is SQTIHQWPATLVQPVGSPLSLECTVEGTSNPNLYWYRQAAGRGLQLLFYSVGIGQISSEVPQNLSASRPQDRQFILSSKKLLLSDSGFYLCAWSEGQGYGYTFGSGTRLTVV.

The chain links TRBV18 to TRBJ1-2; D is ambiguous. The CDR3 has 12 amino acids. Germline V CDR1 and CDR2: KGHSH, LQKENI. The V and J ends lost 3 bases and 10 bases respectively, with 12 bases between them. CDR3 protein: CASSPGRIDYTF. The DNA of the CDR3 is TGTGCCAGCTCACCCGGAAGAATTGACTACACCTTC.

This clone has only one observation. The V and J genes are TRBV6-6 and TRBJ2-2, with a weak D call TRBD2 (5 bases). V was shortened by 5 bases and J by 1 base, with 11 bases between the two germline ends. CDR1 and CDR2 (germline): MNHNY, SVGAGI (reference sequence). The CDR3 length is 15 residues. The CDR3 protein is CASSPREGNTGELFF. The CDR3 bases are TGTGCCAGCAGTCCCCGCGAGGGGAACACCGGGGAGCTGTTTTTT.

The chain couples TRBV5-4 to TRBJ2-3; possibly TRBD1 for D (6 bases). V was trimmed by 4 bases and J by 2 bases, leaving 11 bases between them. The germline CDR1 and CDR2 sequences are SGHNT and YYREEE (reference sequence). This CDR3 is 14 amino acids long. Written as DNA, the CDR3 is TGTGCCAGCAGCCGACAGGAGACCACAGATACGCAGTATTTT. Amino acids: CASSRQETTDTQYF.

This clone was counted between two and nine times. The chain combines TRBV2 with TRBJ1-2; tentatively, D is TRBD1 (6 bases). The V and J ends lost 7 bases and 12 bases respectively, with 18 bases between them. CDR3 length equals 12 residues. Germline V lookup: CDR1 SNHLY, CDR2 FYNNEI. The CDR3 reads CASKAQTGFDTF. DNA of the CDR3: TGTGCCAGCAAGGCCCAGACAGGCTTTGACACCTTC.

In this sample, this clone turned up once. The chain is built from TRBV15 and TRBJ2-3; TRBD1 might be the D (6 bases). V was trimmed by 3 bases and J by 5 bases, leaving 15 bases between them. The germline gives CDR1 LNHNV, CDR2 YYDKDF (reference sequence). The CDR3 contains 15 residues. The CDR3 loop is CATSSEGQRGDTQYF. Written as DNA, the CDR3 is TGTGCCACCAGCAGTGAAGGACAGAGGGGAGATACGCAGTATTTT. Together with reference TRBV15 and TRBJ2-3, the CDR3 gives the full variable domain: DAMVIQNPRYQVTQFGKPVTLSCSQTLNHNVMYWYQQKSSQAPKLLFHYYDKDFNNEADTPDNFQSRRPNTSFCFLDIRSPGLGDTAMYLCATSSEGQRGDTQYFGPGTRLTVL.

The chain has TRBV2 and TRBJ2-3; 8 positions agree with TRBD2. This CDR3 spans 14 amino acids. V dropped 4 bases and J dropped 3; count of bases not matched to a gene: 3. The germline V gene encodes CDR1 SNHLY and CDR2 FYNNEI. The CDR3 region is CASSVERGTDTQYF. The CDR3 nucleotides are TGTGCCAGCAGTGTAGAGCGGGGGACAGATACGCAGTATTTT.

This clone was seen more than once but under ten times. The chain combines TRBV7-9 with TRBJ1-2; tentatively, D is TRBD1 (6 bases). The CDR3 has 14 amino acids. Germline CDR1 and CDR2: SEHNR and FQNEAQ (reference sequence). V lost 4 bases to trimming and J lost 8 bases, with 17 bases between them. CDR3 protein: CASSSNYRVYGYTF. The CDR3 region has the DNA TGTGCCAGCAGCTCCAATTACAGGGTCTACGGCTACACCTTC.